The T cell receptor (beta chain) under discussion was sequenced for a study of T cell repertoires in cytomegalovirus infection. Looking at the study overall: The authors relied on CMV epitopes, both recently identified HLA-C-restricted and well-studied HLA-B-restricted. TCR beta signatures that were public indicated CMV infection and matching HLA type. Study-level results: Dominating the ex vivo response were HLA-C-restricted CMV-specific TCR beta clonotypes.

The V end lost 6 bases, the J end lost 6 bases, and 17 bases lay between the germline ends. Germline assignment: CDR1 SEHNR and CDR2 FQNEAQ (reference sequence). The CDR3 loop spans 14 amino acids. TCRdb redid the calling of the reads with MiXCR, one entry per CDR3 protein. The sample contains 750,000 to 900,000 distinct CDR3 sequences, almost 30% of which appear only once. As regards this clonotype: The antigen remains unidentified.

J is TRBJ1-1 and V is TRBV7-9; TRBD1 is a possible D gene (5 bases). The sequence came from a human donor in good health (CMV status not recorded). Some clones in this sample may be carry-over from other donors' samples. The sample in question was cultured CD8+ T cells from PBMCs, obtained from culture after CMV antigen stimulation. The CDR3 protein is CASRTLREIPEAFF. CDR3 coding DNA: TGTGCCAGCAGAACCCTCAGGGAGATCCCTGAAGCTTTCTTT.